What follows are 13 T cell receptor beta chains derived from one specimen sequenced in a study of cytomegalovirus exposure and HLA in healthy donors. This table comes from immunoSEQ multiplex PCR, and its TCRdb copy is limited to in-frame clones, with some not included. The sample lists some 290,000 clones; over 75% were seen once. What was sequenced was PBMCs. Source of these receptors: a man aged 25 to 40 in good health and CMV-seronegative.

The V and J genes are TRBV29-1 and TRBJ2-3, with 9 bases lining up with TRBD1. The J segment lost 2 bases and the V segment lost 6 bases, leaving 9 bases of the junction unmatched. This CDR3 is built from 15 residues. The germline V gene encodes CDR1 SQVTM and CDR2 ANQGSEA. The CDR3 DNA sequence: TGCAGCGTAACAGGGGGCGCAAGGGACACAGATACGCAGTATTTT. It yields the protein CSVTGGARDTDTQYF.

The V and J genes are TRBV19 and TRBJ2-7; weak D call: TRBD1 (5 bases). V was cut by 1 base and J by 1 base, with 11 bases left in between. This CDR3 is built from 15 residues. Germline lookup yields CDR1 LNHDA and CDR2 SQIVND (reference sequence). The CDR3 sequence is CASSIADSSSYEQYF. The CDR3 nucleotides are TGTGCCAGTAGTATAGCTGACAGCAGTTCCTACGAGCAGTACTTC.

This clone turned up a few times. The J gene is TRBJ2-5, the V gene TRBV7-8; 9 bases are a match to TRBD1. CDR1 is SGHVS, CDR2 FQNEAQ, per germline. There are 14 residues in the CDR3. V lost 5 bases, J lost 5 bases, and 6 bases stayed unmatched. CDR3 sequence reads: CASSRDRVGETQYF. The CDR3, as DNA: TGTGCCAGCAGCCGGGACAGGGTCGGGGAGACCCAGTACTTC.

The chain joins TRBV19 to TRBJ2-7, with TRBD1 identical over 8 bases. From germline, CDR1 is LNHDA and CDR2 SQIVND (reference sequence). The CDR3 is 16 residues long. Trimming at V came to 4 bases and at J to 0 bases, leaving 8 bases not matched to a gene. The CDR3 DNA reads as TGTGCCAGTAGTAGAGGGACAGGAGTCACCTCCTACGAGCAGTACTTC. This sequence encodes CASSRGTGVTSYEQYF.

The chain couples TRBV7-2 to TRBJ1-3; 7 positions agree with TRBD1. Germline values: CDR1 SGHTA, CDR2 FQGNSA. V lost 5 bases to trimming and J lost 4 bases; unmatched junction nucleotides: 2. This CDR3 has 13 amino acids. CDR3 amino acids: CASSGQVGNTIYF. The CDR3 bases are TGTGCCAGCAGCGGACAGGTCGGAAACACCATATATTTT.

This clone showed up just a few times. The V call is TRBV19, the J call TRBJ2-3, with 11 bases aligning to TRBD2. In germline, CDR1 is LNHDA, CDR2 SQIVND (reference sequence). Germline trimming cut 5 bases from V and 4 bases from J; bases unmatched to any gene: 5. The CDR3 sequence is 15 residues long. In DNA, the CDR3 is TGTGCCAGTAGTTTCACTAGCGGGGGCTCAGATACGCAGTATTTT. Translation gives CASSFTSGGSDTQYF.

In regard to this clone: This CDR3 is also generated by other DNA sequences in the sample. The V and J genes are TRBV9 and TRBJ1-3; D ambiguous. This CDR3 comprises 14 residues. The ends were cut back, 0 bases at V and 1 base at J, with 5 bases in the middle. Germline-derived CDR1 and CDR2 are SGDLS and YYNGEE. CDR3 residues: CASSVGVSGNTIYF. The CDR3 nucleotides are TGTGCCAGCAGCGTAGGCGTGTCTGGAAACACCATATATTTT.

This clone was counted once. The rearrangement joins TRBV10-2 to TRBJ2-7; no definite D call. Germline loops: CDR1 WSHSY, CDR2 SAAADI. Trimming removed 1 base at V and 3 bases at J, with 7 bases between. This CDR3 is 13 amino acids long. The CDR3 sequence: CASSEYLGYEQYF. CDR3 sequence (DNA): TGCGCCAGCAGTGAGTACCTAGGCTACGAGCAGTACTTC.

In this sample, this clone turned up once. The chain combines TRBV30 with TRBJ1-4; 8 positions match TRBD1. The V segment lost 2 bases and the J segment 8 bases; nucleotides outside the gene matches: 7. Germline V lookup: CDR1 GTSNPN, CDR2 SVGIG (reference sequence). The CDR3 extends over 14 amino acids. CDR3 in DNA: TGTGCCTGGAGTCGGACAGGGCCGAACGAAAAACTGTTTTTT. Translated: CAWSRTGPNEKLFF.

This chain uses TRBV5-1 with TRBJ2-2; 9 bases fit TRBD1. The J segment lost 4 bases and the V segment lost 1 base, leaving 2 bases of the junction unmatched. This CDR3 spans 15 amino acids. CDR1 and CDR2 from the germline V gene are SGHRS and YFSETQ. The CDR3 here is CASSLTGGLTGELFF. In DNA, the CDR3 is TGCGCCAGCAGCTTGACAGGGGGCCTCACCGGGGAGCTGTTTTTT.

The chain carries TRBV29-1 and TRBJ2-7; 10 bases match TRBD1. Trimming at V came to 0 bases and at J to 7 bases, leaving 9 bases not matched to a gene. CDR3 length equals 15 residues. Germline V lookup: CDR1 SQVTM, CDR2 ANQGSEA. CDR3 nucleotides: TGCAGCGTTGAAGATCCTGGACAGGGGGGGTCAGAGCAGTACTTC. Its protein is CSVEDPGQGGSEQYF.

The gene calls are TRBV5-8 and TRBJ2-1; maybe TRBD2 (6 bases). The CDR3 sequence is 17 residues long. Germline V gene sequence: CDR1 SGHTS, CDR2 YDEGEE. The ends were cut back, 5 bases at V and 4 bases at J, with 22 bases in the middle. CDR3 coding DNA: TGTGCCAGCAGATCAAGTCGGGGGACCGGGGAGTACAATGAGCAGTTCTTC. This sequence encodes CASRSSRGTGEYNEQFF.

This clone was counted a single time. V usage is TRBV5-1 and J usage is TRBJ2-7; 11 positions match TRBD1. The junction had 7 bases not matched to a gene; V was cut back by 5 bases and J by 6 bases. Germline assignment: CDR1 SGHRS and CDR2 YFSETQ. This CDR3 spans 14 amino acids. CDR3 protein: CASRFSGTGGEQYF. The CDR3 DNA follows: TGCGCCAGCAGGTTTTCCGGGACAGGGGGCGAGCAGTACTTC. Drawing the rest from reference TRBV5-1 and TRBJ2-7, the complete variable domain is KAGVTQTPRYLIKTRGQQVTLSCSPISGHRSVSWYQQTPGQGLQFLFEYFSETQRNKGNFPGRFSGRQFSNSRSEMNVSTLELGDSALYLCASRFSGTGGEQYFGPGTRLTVT.